One and the same sample provided the 32 T cell receptor beta chains below, sequenced in a study of cytomegalovirus exposure and HLA in healthy donors. The repertoire was sequenced with immunoSEQ multiplex PCR; TCRdb's copy has only in-frame clones and lacks some. The sample has tens of thousands of clones; 95% are singletons. The material sequenced was PBMCs. These receptors were taken from a woman under 30 in good health and CMV-seronegative.

The chain recombines TRBV7-2 with TRBJ2-3; 10 nucleotides align to TRBD1. The V and J ends lost 4 bases and 4 bases, in that order; junction bases with no gene match: 8. Germline values: CDR1 SGHTA, CDR2 FQGNSA. The CDR3 runs to 16 residues. Written as DNA, the CDR3 is TGTGCCAGCAGCTGGGCGGGACAGGGGATTGCAGATACGCAGTATTTT. Translating it yields CASSWAGQGIADTQYF.

V and J are TRBV18 and TRBJ2-7; TRBD1 agrees at 10 bases. The CDR3 has 15 residues. The germline CDR1 and CDR2 sequences are KGHSH and LQKENI. Trimming took 3 bases from V and 6 from J; bases not matched to a gene: 8. The CDR3, as DNA: TGTGCCAGCTCACCCGGGGACAGGGGACTCTCCGAGCAGTACTTC. It is translated as CASSPGDRGLSEQYF.

This chain links TRBV10-1 with TRBJ2-2; no reliable D call. The V gene lost 3 bases and the J gene lost 4 bases, with 12 bases spanning the gap. CDR1 and CDR2 (germline): WNHNN, SYGVQD (reference sequence). The CDR3 is 15 amino acids. The DNA of the CDR3 is TGCGCCAGCAGTGATAGTAACGGTTTCACCGGGGAGCTGTTTTTT. Its protein is CASSDSNGFTGELFF.

This chain joins TRBV6-1 and TRBJ1-5; 8 bases fit TRBD1. With 6 bases clipped from V and 5 bases from J, the junction kept 9 bases outside the gene matches. The CDR3 covers 15 residues. Germline V gene data show CDR1 as MNHNS and CDR2 as SASEGT. The CDR3 region is CASRIRQGNYQPQHF. Written as DNA, the CDR3 is TGTGCCAGCAGGATAAGACAGGGGAATTATCAGCCCCAGCATTTT.

The chain is built from TRBV14 and TRBJ2-7; D uncertain. Per the germline V gene, CDR1 is SGHDN and CDR2 is FVKESK. This CDR3 has 15 residues. The V and J ends lost 4 bases and 6 bases respectively, with 19 bases between them. The DNA for the CDR3 is TGTGCCAGCAGCCCAAGGCCTGTTCCTAGTCGCGAGCAGTACTTC. Encoded protein: CASSPRPVPSREQYF.

A single count supports this clone. The chain carries TRBV4-1 and TRBJ1-5, with 8 bases aligning to TRBD1. V shed 4 bases, J shed 6 bases, and the junction held 14 bases outside the gene matches. The germline gives CDR1 MGHRA, CDR2 YSYEKL. The CDR3 sequence is 17 residues long. As DNA, the CDR3 is TGCGCCAGCAGCCGGCTCCCGGGACAGGTTTTAAGTCAGCCCCAGCATTTT. It is translated as CASSRLPGQVLSQPQHF.

The sample holds one count of this clone. The chain couples TRBV9 to TRBJ1-3; D is possibly TRBD1 (5 bases). CDR1 and CDR2 (germline): SGDLS, YYNGEE. Trimming left V 3 bases short and J 3 bases short, with 10 bases between. CDR3 length: 14 residues. CDR3 residues: CASSAGIFGNTIYF. In DNA, the CDR3 is TGTGCCAGCAGCGCAGGGATCTTTGGAAACACCATATATTTT.

V is TRBV11-2 and J is TRBJ1-4, with 12 bases matching TRBD1. CDR1 is SGHAT and CDR2 is FQNNGV in the germline V gene. This CDR3 is built from 16 residues. V dropped 2 bases and J dropped 10; count of bases not matched to a gene: 8. The CDR3 sequence: CASSLWTGTGGGKLFF. DNA for the CDR3: TGTGCCAGCAGCTTATGGACCGGGACAGGGGGCGGAAAACTGTTTTTT.

This clone turned up a few times. CDR3 residues: CASTGTGGSYNEQFF. The CDR3 DNA sequence: TGTGCCAGCACAGGGACAGGGGGGTCCTACAATGAGCAGTTCTTC. The chain has TRBV5-6 and TRBJ2-1; TRBD1 matches at 11 bases. The length of the CDR3 is 15 residues. With 6 bases clipped from V and 1 base from J, the junction kept 3 bases outside the gene matches. The V gene's germline CDR1 is SGHDT and CDR2 YYEEEE.

V usage is TRBV7-9 and J usage is TRBJ2-1; a possible D gene is TRBD1 (5 bases). The germline gives CDR1 SEHNR, CDR2 FQNEAQ (reference sequence). The CDR3 length is 13 residues. Trimming removed 5 bases from V and 12 bases from J, with 17 bases in between. The CDR3 DNA is TGTGCCAGCAGCCCCGCCCGTGGGGCCCTGCAGTTCTTC. Translated, it gives CASSPARGALQFF. Full variable domain (outside the CDR3, taken from reference TRBV7-9 and TRBJ2-1): DTGVSQNPRHKITKRGQNVTFRCDPISEHNRLYWYRQTLGQGPEFLTYFQNEAQLEKSRLLSDRFSAERPKGSFSTLEIQRTEQGDSAMYLCASSPARGALQFFGPGTRLTVL.

The V call is TRBV5-1, the J call TRBJ2-1; TRBD1 aligns across 9 bases. V shed 2 bases and J 9 bases; nucleotides not matched to a gene: 9. The CDR3 totals 15 residues. CDR1 and CDR2 (germline): SGHRS, YFSETQ. CDR3 DNA sequence: TGCGCCAGCAGCTTACGACAGGGGGATTGGGGTGAGCAGTTCTTC. Residues: CASSLRQGDWGEQFF.

The count of this clone is one. V is TRBV6-5 and J is TRBJ2-5; 9 nucleotides line up with TRBD1. Germline assignment: CDR1 MNHEY and CDR2 SVGAGI. V shed 2 bases, J shed 5 bases, and the junction held 6 bases outside the gene matches. The CDR3 is 15 amino acids. The CDR3 reads CASSYPGQGYETQYF. CDR3 in DNA: TGTGCCAGCAGTTACCCGGGACAGGGATACGAGACCCAGTACTTC.

V gene TRBV30 combines with J gene TRBJ2-7; no clear D gene. The CDR3 sequence is 11 residues long. CDR1 and CDR2 (germline): GTSNPN, SVGIG (reference sequence). V lost 2 bases and J 3 bases, leaving 5 bases between the germline ends. The CDR3 DNA reads as TGTGCCTGGAGTTCCTTCTACGAGCAGTACTTC. This sequence encodes CAWSSFYEQYF.

V and J are TRBV19 and TRBJ2-3; maybe TRBD2 (6 bases). The germline V and J ends were trimmed by 11 bases and 1 base, with 16 bases remaining between them. The germline gives CDR1 LNHDA, CDR2 SQIVND (reference sequence). There are 14 residues in the CDR3. DNA of the CDR3: TGTGCCGCGGGGCCCGACTCCGGCACAGATACGCAGTATTTT. This translates into CAAGPDSGTDTQYF.

This clone was seen once. The CDR3, as DNA: TGTGCCAGCACCGTGACTGGCAATAGCAATCAGCCCCAGCATTTT. The encoded protein is CASTVTGNSNQPQHF. The V and J genes are TRBV28 and TRBJ1-5; unclear D gene. Germline V gene lookup returns CDR1 MDHEN and CDR2 SYDVKM. V lost 7 bases, J lost 0 bases, and 13 bases lay in between. This CDR3 is built from 15 residues.

Remarks on this clone: An end of the junction differs from the germline gene, which may be a read error. CDR3 sequence: CASSLAGDYSEQFF. The DNA of the CDR3 is TGTGCCAGCAGTCTAGCGGGGGACTACAGTGAGCAGTTCTTC. The genes are TRBV28 and TRBJ2-1; TRBD2 aligns across 10 bases. The CDR3 sequence is 14 residues long. Germline CDR1 MDHEN, CDR2 SYDVKM.

This clone appeared once. The V gene is TRBV2, the J gene TRBJ1-2; D is unclear. CDR3 length equals 17 residues. The V gene lost 5 bases and the J gene lost 0 bases, with 19 bases spanning the gap. CDR1 and CDR2 from the germline V gene are SNHLY and FYNNEI. The CDR3 region has the DNA TGTGCCAGCAGTCTCCGGGGATCAGGAGATACTAACTATGGCTACACCTTC. Protein: CASSLRGSGDTNYGYTF.

The V gene is TRBV4-1, the J gene TRBJ1-6; TRBD1 matches 8 bases. The trim removed 4 bases at V and 10 bases at J, leaving 6 bases unmatched. Germline V gene lookup returns CDR1 MGHRA and CDR2 YSYEKL. CDR3 length: 14 amino acids. The CDR3 region has the DNA TGCGCCAGCAGCCGGGACAGGAGCGAATCACCCCTCCACTTT. This codes for CASSRDRSESPLHF.

The chain carries TRBV7-2 and TRBJ2-2; D not resolved. The germline gives CDR1 SGHTA, CDR2 FQGNSA. This CDR3 is built from 12 residues. V lost 5 bases and J 6 bases, leaving 7 bases between the germline ends. In DNA, the CDR3 is TGTGCCAGCAGCCGCGCATCCGGGGAGCTGTTTTTT. This translates into CASSRASGELFF.

This clone came up once. This chain links TRBV28 with TRBJ2-6; D is perhaps TRBD1 (7 bases). The CDR3 consists of 16 residues. The germline V and J ends were trimmed by 9 bases and 4 bases, with 19 bases remaining between them. Germline V CDR1 and CDR2: MDHEN, SYDVKM. The CDR3 sequence is CARDRWGVLGANVLTF. Here the CDR3 DNA reads TGTGCCAGGGACAGGTGGGGGGTTTTAGGGGCCAACGTCCTGACTTTC. Full variable domain (rest looked up from reference TRBV28 and TRBJ2-6): DVKVTQSSRYLVKRTGEKVFLECVQDMDHENMFWYRQDPGLGLRLIYFSYDVKMKEKGDIPEGYSVSREKKERFSLILESASTNQTSMYLCARDRWGVLGANVLTFGAGSRLTVL.

This chain connects TRBV4-1 to TRBJ2-3; 12 bases map to TRBD2. V shed 4 bases, J shed 3 bases, and the junction held 11 bases outside the gene matches. The CDR3 spans 18 residues. Germline V gene sequence: CDR1 MGHRA, CDR2 YSYEKL. The CDR3: CASSPQARLAGDTDTQYF. As DNA, the CDR3 is TGCGCCAGCAGCCCCCAAGCCCGACTAGCGGGAGATACAGATACGCAGTATTTT.

This sequence joins TRBV5-1 and TRBJ2-7, with D tentatively TRBD2 (6 bases). The V gene's germline CDR1 is SGHRS and CDR2 YFSETQ. CDR3 size: 14 residues. The V gene lost 4 bases and the J gene lost 4 bases, with 15 bases spanning the gap. The CDR3 sequence is CASSPSGRTYEQYF. DNA for the CDR3: TGCGCCAGCAGCCCTTCTGGGAGGACTTACGAGCAGTACTTC. Together with reference TRBV5-1 and TRBJ2-7, the CDR3 gives the full variable domain: KAGVTQTPRYLIKTRGQQVTLSCSPISGHRSVSWYQQTPGQGLQFLFEYFSETQRNKGNFPGRFSGRQFSNSRSEMNVSTLELGDSALYLCASSPSGRTYEQYFGPGTRLTVT.

This sequence joins TRBV28 and TRBJ2-3; D ambiguous. The CDR3 is made up of 12 amino acids. Per germline, CDR1 MDHEN and CDR2 SYDVKM. V lost 6 bases, J lost 2 bases, and 6 bases lay in between. For the CDR3, the DNA is TGTGCCAGCAGCCCCTTCACAGATACGCAGTATTTT. It specifies CASSPFTDTQYF. Combining the CDR3 with reference TRBV28 and TRBJ2-3 gives the whole variable domain DVKVTQSSRYLVKRTGEKVFLECVQDMDHENMFWYRQDPGLGLRLIYFSYDVKMKEKGDIPEGYSVSREKKERFSLILESASTNQTSMYLCASSPFTDTQYFGPGTRLTVL.

This sequence joins TRBV5-6 and TRBJ2-6; no firm D call. The germline V gene has CDR1 SGHDT and CDR2 YYEEEE. This CDR3 has 14 amino acids. Trimming took 4 bases from V and 1 from J, leaving 6 bases between them. The DNA for the CDR3 is TGTGCCAGCAGCCCTCCGTCTGGGGCCAACGTCCTGACTTTC. Translation gives CASSPPSGANVLTF.

This clone appeared once. This chain connects TRBV6-5 to TRBJ2-7; TRBD2 is a possible D gene (5 bases). The germline V gene encodes CDR1 MNHEY and CDR2 SVGAGI. The CDR3 is 15 residues long. V was cut by 7 bases and J by 1 base, with 17 bases left in between. The CDR3 loop reads CASTSRALGSYEQYF. Here the CDR3 DNA reads TGTGCCAGCACTTCGCGGGCATTAGGTTCCTACGAGCAGTACTTC.

The chain joins TRBV7-8 to TRBJ2-7, with 9 nucleotides matching TRBD2. The V gene end was trimmed by 2 bases and the J gene end by 4 bases; junction bases not matched to a gene: 6. Germline-derived CDR1 and CDR2 are SGHVS and FQNEAQ. CDR3 size: 15 residues. The CDR3 loop reads CASSLRRTSDYEQYF. CDR3 in DNA: TGTGCCAGCAGCTTACGCAGGACTAGCGATTACGAGCAGTACTTC.

CDR3 amino acids: CASGGGLRTDTQYF. The CDR3 DNA follows: TGTGCCAGCGGAGGAGGACTCCGCACAGATACGCAGTATTTT. This chain joins TRBV7-6 and TRBJ2-3; possible D gene TRBD2, 5 bases. CDR1 is SGHVS, CDR2 FNYEAQ, per germline. The V end was cut by 8 bases, the J end by 1 base, with 13 bases between. This CDR3 has 14 amino acids.

This chain joins TRBV18 and TRBJ1-4; unclear D gene. Between the trimmed V and J ends, which lost 4 bases and 3 bases, there was a span of 12 bases. CDR3 length: 15 amino acids. Germline CDR1 reads KGHSH; CDR2 reads LQKENI. CDR3 amino acids: CASSLRREANEKLFF. As DNA, the CDR3 is TGTGCCAGCTCACTTCGGAGGGAAGCTAATGAAAAACTGTTTTTT.

The chain has TRBV4-1 and TRBJ2-7, with 12 bases aligning to TRBD2. This CDR3 is 17 amino acids long. V shed 4 bases, J shed 6 bases, and the junction held 13 bases outside the gene matches. Per the germline V gene, CDR1 is MGHRA and CDR2 is YSYEKL. CDR3 sequence: CASSPRTASGGALEQYF. The CDR3 DNA is TGCGCCAGCAGCCCCAGGACGGCTAGCGGGGGGGCCCTCGAGCAGTACTTC.

The chain carries TRBV6-5 and TRBJ2-1; 11 positions match TRBD1. J gave up 12 bases and V 7 bases, and 14 bases lay outside the gene matches. Germline values: CDR1 MNHEY, CDR2 SVGAGI. The CDR3 is 15 amino acids. CDR3 amino acids: CASNPNAGQGVGQFF. In DNA, the CDR3 is TGTGCCAGCAACCCCAATGCGGGACAGGGGGTCGGGCAGTTCTTC.

The chain uses TRBV30 and TRBJ2-7; 8 bases agree with TRBD1. The length of the CDR3 is 13 residues. The junction had 6 bases not matched to a gene; V was cut back by 2 bases and J by 6 bases. CDR1 is GTSNPN, CDR2 SVGIG, per germline (reference sequence). This CDR3 is CAWSRQGLSEQYF. Written as DNA, the CDR3 is TGTGCCTGGAGTCGACAGGGGTTAAGCGAGCAGTACTTC.

The gene calls are TRBV5-1 and TRBJ2-1, with D possibly matching TRBD2 (5 bases). This CDR3 spans 15 amino acids. Per germline, CDR1 SGHRS and CDR2 YFSETQ. Trimming took 0 bases from V and 4 from J, leaving 11 bases between them. CDR3 DNA: TGCGCCAGCAGCTTGGGAGGGTCGGGGTACAATGAGCAGTTCTTC. It translates to CASSLGGSGYNEQFF.